This record concerns one T cell receptor (beta chain) sequence. The antigen remains undetermined. The data derive from a study of CD8 T cells in Susac syndrome. Study results and caveats: It was acknowledged in the study that its TCR sequencing and HLA analysis involved a relatively small number of individuals.

Reverse transcription of about 0.5 to 1 ug RNA used random hexamers. TCR beta CDR3 was amplified by immunoSEQ multiplex PCR. This amplification extended across 54 Vbeta and 13 Jbeta segments. Using its own MiXCR run on the immunoSEQ multiplex PCR reads, TCRdb lists one record per CDR3 protein. The table lists about 440,000 distinct CDR3 sequences, approximately 85% of them singletons. Sequencing of TCR beta, carried out with a high-throughput approach, was applied to CD8+ and CD4+ T cells from the blood. Per germline, CDR1 LNHDA and CDR2 SQIVND (reference sequence). The CDR3 has 14 amino acids. Trimming pared 3 bases from V and 3 bases from J, leaving 12 bases between.

V usage is TRBV19 and J usage is TRBJ2-7, with D possibly being TRBD1 or TRBD2 (5 bases each). Input material: CD8+ T cells from PBMCs. The clonotype comes from a human donor with multiple sclerosis. The CDR3 DNA follows: TGTGCCAGTAGTATGGGGGAGTGGAGCTACGAGCAGTACTTC. Its protein product is CASSMGEWSYEQYF.